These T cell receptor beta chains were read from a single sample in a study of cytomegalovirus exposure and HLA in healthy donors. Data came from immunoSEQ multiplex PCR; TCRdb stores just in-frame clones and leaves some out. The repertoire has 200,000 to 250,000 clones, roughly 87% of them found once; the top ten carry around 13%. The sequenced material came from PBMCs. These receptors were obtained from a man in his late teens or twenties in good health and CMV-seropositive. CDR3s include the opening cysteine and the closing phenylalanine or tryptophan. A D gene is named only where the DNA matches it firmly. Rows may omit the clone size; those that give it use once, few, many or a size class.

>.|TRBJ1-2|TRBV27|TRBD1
TGTGCCAGCAGCTACATGCGACAGGGCGGCTACACCTTC
CASSYMRQGGYTF
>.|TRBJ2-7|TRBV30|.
TGTGCCTGGAGTGTAAACAGGGCCGACGAGCAGTACTTC
CAWSVNRADEQYF
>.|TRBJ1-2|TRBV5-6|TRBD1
TGTGCCAGCAGCTTGGAGGGACAGGGGTTAGTCTATGGCTACACCTTC
CASSLEGQGLVYGYTF
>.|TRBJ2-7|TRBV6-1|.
TGTGCCAGCTCGCTAGCGCGGAGCTCCTACGAGCAGTACTTC
CASSLARSSYEQYF
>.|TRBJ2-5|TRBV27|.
TGTGCCAGCAGATCCGGGACCCACACGGCAGAGACCCAGTACTTC
CASRSGTHTAETQYF
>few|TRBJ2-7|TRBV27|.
TGTGCCAGCAGTTTGGACCCGCTGTCAGGCGAGCAGTACTTC
CASSLDPLSGEQYF
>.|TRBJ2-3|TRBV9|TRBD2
TGTGCCAGCAGCGTAGTAGCGGGAGGCACAGATACGCAGTATTTT
CASSVVAGGTDTQYF
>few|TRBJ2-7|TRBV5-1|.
TGCGCCAGCAGCTTGCCAGGGGTTTACGAGCAGTACTTC
CASSLPGVYEQYF
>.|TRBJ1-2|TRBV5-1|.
TGCGCCAGCAGCTCGGACCTTCCCCGGAACTATGGCTACACCTTC
CASSSDLPRNYGYTF
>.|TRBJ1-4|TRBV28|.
TGTGCCAGCAGTTCATTTACCACTAATGAAAAACTGTTTTTT
CASSSFTTNEKLFF
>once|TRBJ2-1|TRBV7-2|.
TGTGCCAGCAGCGTGGGACTGCCCTCCTACAATGAGCAGTTCTTC
CASSVGLPSYNEQFF
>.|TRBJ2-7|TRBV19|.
TGTGCCAGTAGTATTAACCAGGTCAGCTCCTACGAGCAGTACTTC
CASSINQVSSYEQYF
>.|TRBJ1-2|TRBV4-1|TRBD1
TGCGCCAGCAGCCAAGACTGGACAGGGGGCAACTATGGCTACACCTTC
CASSQDWTGGNYGYTF
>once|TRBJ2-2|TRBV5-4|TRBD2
TGTGCCAGCAGCTTAGCTGGCGGGAGGCCCCTGAACACCGGGGAGCTGTTTTTT
CASSLAGGRPLNTGELFF
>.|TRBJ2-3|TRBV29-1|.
TGCAGCGTTGAAGACCGGGCCCGCCGCGGTACGCAGTATTTT
CSVEDRARRGTQYF
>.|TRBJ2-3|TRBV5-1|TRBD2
TGCGCCAGCAGCACTGGACTAGCGGGATCCACAGATACGCAGTATTTT
CASSTGLAGSTDTQYF
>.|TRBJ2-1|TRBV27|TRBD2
TGTGCCAGCAGTTTATCAGGGACTAGCGGGAATGAGCAGTTCTTC
CASSLSGTSGNEQFF
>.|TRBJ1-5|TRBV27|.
TGTGCCAGCAGTTTATCGGGAGTCGAGCCCCAGCATTTT
CASSLSGVEPQHF
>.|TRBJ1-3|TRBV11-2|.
TGTGCCAGCAGCCGGTTGACAGGACCAATTGGAAACACCATATATTTT
CASSRLTGPIGNTIYF
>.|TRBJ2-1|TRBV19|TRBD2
TGTGCCAGTAGCCTTGGACTAGCGGGTTACAATGAGCAGTTCTTC
CASSLGLAGYNEQFF
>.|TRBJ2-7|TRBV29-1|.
TGCAGCGTTGAACTAGCCGCGACCTACGAGCAGTACTTC
CSVELAATYEQYF
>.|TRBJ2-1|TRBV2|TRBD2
TGTGCCAGCACGGCTAGCGGGAGGGCCGGGTCTCAGTTCTTC
CASTASGRAGSQFF
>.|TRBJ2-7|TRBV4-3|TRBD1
TGCGCCAGCAGCCAGGACAGGGGGGCTTCCTACGAGCAGTACTTC
CASSQDRGASYEQYF
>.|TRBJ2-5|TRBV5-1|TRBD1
TGCGCCAGCACGACAGGGACCCAGGGGGTGGGGGAGACCCAGTACTTC
CASTTGTQGVGETQYF